This T cell receptor beta chain was captured by sequencing in a study of T cells in Graves' hyperthyroidism and ophthalmopathy. General study findings and limits: In the analysis, a 13 V-J model separated ophthalmopathy from stable hyperthyroidism. Expanded thyroid clonotypes (above 0.001) were mostly also found in blood.

The V and J ends lost 0 bases and 0 bases, in that order; junction bases with no gene match: 4. The CDR3 length is 18 residues. Germline V gene sequence: CDR1 LNHDA, CDR2 SQIVND (reference sequence). An absence of ophthalmopathy progression within 18 months meant stable Graves' hyperthyroidism. This clonotype appeared a few times. Its antigen is unknown. Amplification targeted TCR beta CDR3 regions from RNA transcripts. The HTBI primer set was used in a first-round RT-PCR of the TCR CDR3. Using its own MiXCR run on the multiplex PCR reads, TCRdb lists one record per CDR3 protein. The table has some 620,000 distinct CDR3 sequences, around 15% seen once.

Input material: blood. The gene calls are TRBV19 and TRBJ2-6; 8 nucleotides match TRBD1. The origin of this receptor is a woman aged 30 to 39 with Graves' hyperthyroidism. Here the CDR3 reads CASSIEGTGSSGANVLTF. CDR3 bases: TGTGCCAGTAGTATAGAAGGGACAGGTTCCTCTGGGGCCAACGTCCTGACTTTC.